One TCR beta chain is described in this entry. Its antigen is not known. This entry comes from a study of shared clonotypes between healthy human individuals. Libraries were prepared by immunoSEQ multiplex PCR; TCRdb keeps only in-frame clonotypes and omits some of them. The sample shows 230,000 or so clones, about 69% of them seen only once. Study-level results: Among non-shared clonotypes, generation probabilities were lower than among those shared by all four donors. Sharing across a few donors was seen in 4.5% to 6.5% of naive CD4 clonotypes.

The sequencing input was memory CD4+ T cells sorted from blood. Subset in this sample: CD45RA-negative fraction. The source is a man aged 30-40 years in good health.

The CDR3 coding sequence is TGTGCCAGCAGCTTAGGATCACAGGTGTACGAGCAGTACTTC. Translation gives CASSLGSQVYEQYF. This chain uses TRBV11-2 with TRBJ2-7; a weak D match, TRBD1 (5 bases). V was cut by 1 base and J by 4 bases, with 11 bases left in between. The germline CDR1 and CDR2 sequences are SGHAT and FQNNGV. The CDR3 spans 14 residues.